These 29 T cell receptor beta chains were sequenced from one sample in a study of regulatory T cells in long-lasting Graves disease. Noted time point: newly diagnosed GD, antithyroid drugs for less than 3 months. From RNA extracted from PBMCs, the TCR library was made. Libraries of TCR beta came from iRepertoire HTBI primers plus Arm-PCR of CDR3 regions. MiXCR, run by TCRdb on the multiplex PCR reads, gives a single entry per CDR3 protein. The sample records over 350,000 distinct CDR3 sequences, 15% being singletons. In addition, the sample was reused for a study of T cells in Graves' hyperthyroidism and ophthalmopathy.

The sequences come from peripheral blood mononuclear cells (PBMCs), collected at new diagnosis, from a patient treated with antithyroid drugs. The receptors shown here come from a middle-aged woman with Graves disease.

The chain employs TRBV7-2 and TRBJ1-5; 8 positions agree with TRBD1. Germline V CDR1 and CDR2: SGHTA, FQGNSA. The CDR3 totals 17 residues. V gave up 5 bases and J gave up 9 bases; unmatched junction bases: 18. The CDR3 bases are TGTGCCAGCAGCCGACGCCCAGGACAGGGTTTTTTTCGGCCCCAGCATTTT. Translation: CASSRRPGQGFFRPQHF.

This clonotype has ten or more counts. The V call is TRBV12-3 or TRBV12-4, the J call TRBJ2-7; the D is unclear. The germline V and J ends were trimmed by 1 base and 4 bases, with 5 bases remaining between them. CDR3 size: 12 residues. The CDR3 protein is CASSLEEYEQYF. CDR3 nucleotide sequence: TGTGCCAGCAGTTTAGAGGAATACGAGCAGTACTTC.

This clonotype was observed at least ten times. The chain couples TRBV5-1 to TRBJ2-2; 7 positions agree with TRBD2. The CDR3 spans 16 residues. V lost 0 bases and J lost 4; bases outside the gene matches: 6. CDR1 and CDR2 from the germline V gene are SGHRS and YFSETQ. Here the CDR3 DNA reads TGCGCCAGCAGCTTGGGATGGACTAGTGGCACCGGGGAGCTGTTTTTT. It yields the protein CASSLGWTSGTGELFF.

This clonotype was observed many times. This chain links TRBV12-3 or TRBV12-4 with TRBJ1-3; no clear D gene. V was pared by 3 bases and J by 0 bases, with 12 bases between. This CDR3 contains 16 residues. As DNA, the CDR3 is TGTGCCAGCAGTTTTTCCCAGGAGTTCTCTGGAAACACCATATATTTT. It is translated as CASSFSQEFSGNTIYF.

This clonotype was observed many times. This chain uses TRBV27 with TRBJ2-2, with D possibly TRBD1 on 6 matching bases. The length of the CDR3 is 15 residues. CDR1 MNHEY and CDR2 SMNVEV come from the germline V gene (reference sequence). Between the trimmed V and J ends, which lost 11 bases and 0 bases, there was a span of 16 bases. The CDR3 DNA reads TGTGCCTGCCGGACAGCCCTTGCGAACACCGGGGAGCTGTTTTTT. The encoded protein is CACRTALANTGELFF.

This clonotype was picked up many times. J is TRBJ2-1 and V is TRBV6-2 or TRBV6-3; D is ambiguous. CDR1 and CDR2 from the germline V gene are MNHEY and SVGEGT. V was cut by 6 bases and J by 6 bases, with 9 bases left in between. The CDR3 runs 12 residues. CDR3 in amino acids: CASSRLSNEQFF. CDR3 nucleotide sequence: TGTGCCAGCAGCCGGTTGAGCAATGAGCAGTTCTTC.

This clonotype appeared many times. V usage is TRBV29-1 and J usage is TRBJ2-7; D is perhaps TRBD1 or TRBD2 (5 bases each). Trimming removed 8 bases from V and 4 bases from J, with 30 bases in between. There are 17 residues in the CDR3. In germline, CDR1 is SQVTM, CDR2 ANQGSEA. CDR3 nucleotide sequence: TGCAGCATTATGGGAAATGCCGGGACGGCTACGGGATACGAGCAGTACTTC. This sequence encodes CSIMGNAGTATGYEQYF.

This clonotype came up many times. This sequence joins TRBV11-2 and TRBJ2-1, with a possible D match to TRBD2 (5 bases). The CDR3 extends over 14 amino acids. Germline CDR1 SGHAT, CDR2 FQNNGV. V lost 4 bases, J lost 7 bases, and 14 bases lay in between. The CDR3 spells CASSSAGARNEQFF. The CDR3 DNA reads TGTGCCAGCAGCTCCGCGGGCGCCCGGAATGAGCAGTTCTTC. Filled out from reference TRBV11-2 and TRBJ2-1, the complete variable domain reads EAGVAQSPRYKIIEKRQSVAFWCNPISGHATLYWYQQILGQGPKLLIQFQNNGVVDDSQLPKDRFSAERLKGVDSTLKIQPAKLEDSAVYLCASSSAGARNEQFFGPGTRLTVL.

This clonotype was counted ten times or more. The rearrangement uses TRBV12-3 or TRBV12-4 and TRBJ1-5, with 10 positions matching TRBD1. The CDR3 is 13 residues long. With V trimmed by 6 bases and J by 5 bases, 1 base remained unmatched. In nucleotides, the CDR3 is TGTGCCAGCAGCGGGACAGGGGATCAGCCCCAGCATTTT. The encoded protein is CASSGTGDQPQHF.

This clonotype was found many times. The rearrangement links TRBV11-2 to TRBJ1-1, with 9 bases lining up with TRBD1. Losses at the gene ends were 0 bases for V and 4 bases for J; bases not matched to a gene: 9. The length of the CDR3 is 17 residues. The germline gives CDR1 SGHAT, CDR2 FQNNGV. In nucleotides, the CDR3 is TGTGCCAGCAGCTTAGATAAAATGGGGACAGGGCCCACTGAAGCTTTCTTT. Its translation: CASSLDKMGTGPTEAFF.

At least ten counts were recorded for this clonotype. CDR3 DNA: TGTGCCAGCAGTGGAGGACAGGGGCTAGGTGGCAATCAGCCCCAGCATTTT. It codes for CASSGGQGLGGNQPQHF. V gene TRBV2 combines with J gene TRBJ1-5; the match to TRBD1 covers 9 bases. V lost 4 bases and J lost 2; bases outside the gene matches: 9. This CDR3 is built from 17 residues. Germline assignment: CDR1 SNHLY and CDR2 FYNNEI. The whole variable domain, remainder taken from reference TRBV2 and TRBJ1-5, is EPEVTQTPSHQVTQMGQEVILRCVPISNHLYFYWYRQILGQKVEFLVSFYNNEISEKSEIFDDQFSVERPDGSNFTLKIRSTKLEDSAMYFCASSGGQGLGGNQPQHFGDGTRLSIL.

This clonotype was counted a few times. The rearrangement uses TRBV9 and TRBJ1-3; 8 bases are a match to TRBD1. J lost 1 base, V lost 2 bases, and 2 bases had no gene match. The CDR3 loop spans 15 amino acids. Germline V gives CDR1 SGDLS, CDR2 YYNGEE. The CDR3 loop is CASSVTGVSGNTIYF. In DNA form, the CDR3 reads TGTGCCAGCAGCGTGACAGGGGTATCTGGAAACACCATATATTTT.

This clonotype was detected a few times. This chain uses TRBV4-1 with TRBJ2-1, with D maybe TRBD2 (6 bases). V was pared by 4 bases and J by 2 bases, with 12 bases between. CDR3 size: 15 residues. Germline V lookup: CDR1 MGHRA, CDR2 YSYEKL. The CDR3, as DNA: TGCGCCAGCAGCCGCGATGGCGGGACCTACAATGAGCAGTTCTTC. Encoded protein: CASSRDGGTYNEQFF.

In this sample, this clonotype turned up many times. CDR3 coding DNA: TGCAGTGCTAGAGCCTCGACTAGCGGGAGAGTCGATGAGCAGTTCTTC. Protein product: CSARASTSGRVDEQFF. V usage is TRBV20-1 and J usage is TRBJ2-1; 12 nucleotides agree with TRBD2. Germline V gene lookup returns CDR1 DFQATT and CDR2 SNEGSKA (reference sequence). The CDR3 has 16 amino acids. V dropped 1 base and J dropped 8; count of bases not matched to a gene: 9.

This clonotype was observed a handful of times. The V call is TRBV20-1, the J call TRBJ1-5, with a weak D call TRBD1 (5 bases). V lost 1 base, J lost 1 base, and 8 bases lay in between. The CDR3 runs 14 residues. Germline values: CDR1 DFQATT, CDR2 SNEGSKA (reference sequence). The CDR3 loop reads CSARVQGSNQPQHF. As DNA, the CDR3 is TGCAGTGCTAGAGTTCAGGGAAGCAATCAGCCCCAGCATTTT.

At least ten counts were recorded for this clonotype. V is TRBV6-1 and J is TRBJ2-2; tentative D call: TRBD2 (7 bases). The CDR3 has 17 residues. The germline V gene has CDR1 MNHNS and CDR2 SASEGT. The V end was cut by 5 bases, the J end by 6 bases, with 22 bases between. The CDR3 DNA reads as TGTGCCAGCAGTCCCTACAACGGGGGGCTGGGCGCCGGGGAGCTGTTTTTT. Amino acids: CASSPYNGGLGAGELFF.

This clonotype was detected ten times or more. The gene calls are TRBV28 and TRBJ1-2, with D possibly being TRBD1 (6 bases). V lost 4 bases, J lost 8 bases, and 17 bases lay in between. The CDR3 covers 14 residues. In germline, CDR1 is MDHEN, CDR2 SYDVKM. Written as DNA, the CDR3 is TGTGCCAGCAGTTCCCCAGGACAGACCGGGGGCTACACCTTC. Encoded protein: CASSSPGQTGGYTF.

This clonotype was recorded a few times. CDR3 protein: CASSSDRANYNEQFF. The CDR3 coding sequence is TGTGCCAGCAGCTCGGACAGGGCCAACTACAATGAGCAGTTCTTC. The chain joins TRBV7-9 to TRBJ2-1; 8 positions match TRBD1. This CDR3 comprises 15 residues. Germline V gene data show CDR1 as SEHNR and CDR2 as FQNEAQ (reference sequence). V lost 4 bases, J lost 3 bases, and 5 bases stayed unmatched.

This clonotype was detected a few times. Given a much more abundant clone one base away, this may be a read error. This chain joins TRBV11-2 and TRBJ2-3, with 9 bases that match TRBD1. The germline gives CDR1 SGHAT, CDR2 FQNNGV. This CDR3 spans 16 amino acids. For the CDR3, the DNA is TGTGCCGGCAGCTTCCCGGGACAGGGCAACACAGATACGCAGTATTTT. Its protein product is CAGSFPGQGNTDTQYF.

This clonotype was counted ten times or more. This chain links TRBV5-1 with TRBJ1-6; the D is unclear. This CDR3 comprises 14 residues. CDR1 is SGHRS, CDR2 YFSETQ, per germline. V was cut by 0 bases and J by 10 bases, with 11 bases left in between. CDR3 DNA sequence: TGCGCCAGCAGCTTGGAGGACGGGAGGTCACCCCTCCACTTT. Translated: CASSLEDGRSPLHF.

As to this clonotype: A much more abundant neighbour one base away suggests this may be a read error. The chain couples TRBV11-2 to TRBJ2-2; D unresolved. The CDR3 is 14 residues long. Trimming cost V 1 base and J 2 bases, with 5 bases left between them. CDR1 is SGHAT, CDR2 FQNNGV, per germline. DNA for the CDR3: TGTGCCAGCAGCTTAGGGATTAACACCGGGGAGCTGTTTTTT. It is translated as CASSLGINTGELFF.

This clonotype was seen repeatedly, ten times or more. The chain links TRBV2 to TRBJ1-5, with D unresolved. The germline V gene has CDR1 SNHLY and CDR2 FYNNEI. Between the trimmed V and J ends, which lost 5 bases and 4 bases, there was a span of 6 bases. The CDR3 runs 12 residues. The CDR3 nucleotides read TGTGCCAGCAGTCTACAGAATCAGCCCCAGCATTTT. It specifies CASSLQNQPQHF.

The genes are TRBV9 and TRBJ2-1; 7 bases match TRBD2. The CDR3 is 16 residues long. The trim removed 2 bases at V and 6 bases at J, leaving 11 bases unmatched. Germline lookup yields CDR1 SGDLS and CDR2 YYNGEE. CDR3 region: CASSVREGGILNEQFF. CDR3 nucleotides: TGTGCCAGCAGCGTGAGGGAGGGCGGGATCCTCAATGAGCAGTTCTTC. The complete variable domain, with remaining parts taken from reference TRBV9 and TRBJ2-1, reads DSGVTQTPKHLITATGQRVTLRCSPRSGDLSVYWYQQSLDQGLQFLIQYYNGEERAKGNILERFSAQQFPDLHSELNLSSLELGDSALYFCASSVREGGILNEQFFGPGTRLTVL.

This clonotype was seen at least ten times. CDR3 in amino acids: CASSLNVNQETQYF. CDR3 coding DNA: TGTGCCAGCAGCTTAAATGTAAATCAAGAGACCCAGTACTTC. The chain joins TRBV7-3 to TRBJ2-5; no definite D call. CDR1 SGHTA and CDR2 FQGTGA come from the germline V gene. V was cut by 1 base and J by 2 bases, with 8 bases left in between. This CDR3 comprises 14 residues.

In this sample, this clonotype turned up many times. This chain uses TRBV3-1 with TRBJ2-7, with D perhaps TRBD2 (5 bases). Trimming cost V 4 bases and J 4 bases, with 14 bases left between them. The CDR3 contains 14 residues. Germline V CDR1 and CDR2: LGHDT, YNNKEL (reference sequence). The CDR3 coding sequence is TGTGCCAGCAGCCCCGGAAGCGCGGGTTACGAGCAGTACTTC. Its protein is CASSPGSAGYEQYF.

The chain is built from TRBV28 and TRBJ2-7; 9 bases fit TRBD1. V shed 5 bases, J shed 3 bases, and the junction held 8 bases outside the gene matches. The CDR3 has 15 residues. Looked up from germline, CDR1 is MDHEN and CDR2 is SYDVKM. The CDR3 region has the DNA TGTGCCAGCAGTCACGGCGGACAGGGGTACTACGAGCAGTACTTC. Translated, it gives CASSHGGQGYYEQYF.

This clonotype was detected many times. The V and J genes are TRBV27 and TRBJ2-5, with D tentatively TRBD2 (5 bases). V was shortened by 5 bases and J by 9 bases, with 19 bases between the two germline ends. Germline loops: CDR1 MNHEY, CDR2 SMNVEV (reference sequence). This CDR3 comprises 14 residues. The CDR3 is CASSPQAGVGAQYF. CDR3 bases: TGTGCCAGCAGTCCCCAAGCAGGAGTCGGGGCCCAGTACTTC.

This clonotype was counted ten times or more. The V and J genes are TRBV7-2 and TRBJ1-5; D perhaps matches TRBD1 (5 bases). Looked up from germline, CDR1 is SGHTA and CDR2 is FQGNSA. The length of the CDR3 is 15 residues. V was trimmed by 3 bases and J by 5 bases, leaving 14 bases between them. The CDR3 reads CASSFSGREDQPQHF. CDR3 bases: TGTGCCAGCAGCTTTTCGGGACGGGAGGATCAGCCCCAGCATTTT.

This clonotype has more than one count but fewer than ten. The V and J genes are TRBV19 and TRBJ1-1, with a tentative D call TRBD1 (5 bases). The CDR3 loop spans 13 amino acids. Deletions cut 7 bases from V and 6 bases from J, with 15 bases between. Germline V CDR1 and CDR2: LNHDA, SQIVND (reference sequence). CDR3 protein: CASTSSTGAEAFF. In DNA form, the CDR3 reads TGTGCCAGTACCTCCTCCACGGGGGCTGAAGCTTTCTTT. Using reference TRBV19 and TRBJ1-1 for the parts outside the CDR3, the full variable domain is DGGITQSPKYLFRKEGQNVTLSCEQNLNHDAMYWYRQDPGQGLRLIYYSQIVNDFQKGDIAEGYSVSREKKESFPLTVTSAQKNPTAFYLCASTSSTGAEAFFGQGTRLTVV.